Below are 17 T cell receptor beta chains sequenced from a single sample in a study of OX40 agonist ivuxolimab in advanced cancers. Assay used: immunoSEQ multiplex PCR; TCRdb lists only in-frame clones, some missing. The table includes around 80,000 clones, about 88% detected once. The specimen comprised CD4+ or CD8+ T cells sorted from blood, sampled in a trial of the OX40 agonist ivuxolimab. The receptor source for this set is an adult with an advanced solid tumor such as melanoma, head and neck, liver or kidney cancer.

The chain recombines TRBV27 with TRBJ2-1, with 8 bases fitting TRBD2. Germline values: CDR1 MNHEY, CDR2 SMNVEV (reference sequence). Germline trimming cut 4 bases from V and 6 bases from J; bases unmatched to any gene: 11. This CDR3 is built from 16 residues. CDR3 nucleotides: TGTGCCAGCAGTTCAAGGGCTAGCGGGTTATCCAATGAGCAGTTCTTC. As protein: CASSSRASGLSNEQFF.

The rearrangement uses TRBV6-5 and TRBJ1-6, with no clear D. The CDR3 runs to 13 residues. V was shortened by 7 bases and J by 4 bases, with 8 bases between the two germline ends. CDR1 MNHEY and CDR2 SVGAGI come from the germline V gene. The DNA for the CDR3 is TGTGCCAGCAAGGGCGGATATAATTCACCCCTCCACTTT. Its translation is CASKGGYNSPLHF.

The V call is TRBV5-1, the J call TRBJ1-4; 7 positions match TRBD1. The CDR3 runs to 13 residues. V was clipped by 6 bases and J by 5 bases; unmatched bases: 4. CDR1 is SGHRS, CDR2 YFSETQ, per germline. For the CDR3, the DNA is TGCGCCAGCAAGCCGACAGGGAATGAAAAACTGTTTTTT. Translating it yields CASKPTGNEKLFF.

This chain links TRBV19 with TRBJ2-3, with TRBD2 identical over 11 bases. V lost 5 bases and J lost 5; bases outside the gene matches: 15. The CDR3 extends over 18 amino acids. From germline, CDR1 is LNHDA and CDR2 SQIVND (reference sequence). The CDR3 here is CASSPLAGGRGVLDTQYF. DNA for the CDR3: TGTGCCAGTAGTCCCCTAGCGGGGGGCCGTGGGGTATTAGATACGCAGTATTTT.

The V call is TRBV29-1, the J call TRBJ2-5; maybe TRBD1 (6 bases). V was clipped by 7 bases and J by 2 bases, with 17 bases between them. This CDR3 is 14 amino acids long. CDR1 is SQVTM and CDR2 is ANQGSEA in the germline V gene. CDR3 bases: TGCAGCGCCCCCAGGGGTTCGCGTCAAGAGACCCAGTACTTC. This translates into CSAPRGSRQETQYF.

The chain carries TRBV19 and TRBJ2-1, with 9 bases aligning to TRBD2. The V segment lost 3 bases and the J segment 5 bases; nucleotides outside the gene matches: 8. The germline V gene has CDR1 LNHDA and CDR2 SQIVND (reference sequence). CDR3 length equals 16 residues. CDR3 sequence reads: CASSILPTSGHNEQFF. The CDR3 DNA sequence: TGTGCCAGTAGTATCCTCCCGACTAGCGGACACAATGAGCAGTTCTTC.

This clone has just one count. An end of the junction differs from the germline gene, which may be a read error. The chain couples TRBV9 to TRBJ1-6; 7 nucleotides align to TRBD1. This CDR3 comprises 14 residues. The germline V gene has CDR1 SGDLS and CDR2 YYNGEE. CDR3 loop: CAGSGDRDGSPLHF. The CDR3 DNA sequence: TGTGCCGGCAGCGGCGACAGGGACGGTTCACCCCTCCACTTT.

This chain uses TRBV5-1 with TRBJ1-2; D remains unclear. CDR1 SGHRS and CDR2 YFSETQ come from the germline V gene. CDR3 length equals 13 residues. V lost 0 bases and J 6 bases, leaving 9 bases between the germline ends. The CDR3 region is CASSLGRRDGYTF. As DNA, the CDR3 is TGCGCCAGCAGCTTGGGACGGAGAGATGGCTACACCTTC.

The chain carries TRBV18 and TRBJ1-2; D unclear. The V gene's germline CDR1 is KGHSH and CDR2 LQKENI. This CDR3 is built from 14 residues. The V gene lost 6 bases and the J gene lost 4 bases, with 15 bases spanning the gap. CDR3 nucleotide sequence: TGTGCCAGCTCCCAGTCGGGCGGCCCCTATGGCTACACCTTC. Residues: CASSQSGGPYGYTF.

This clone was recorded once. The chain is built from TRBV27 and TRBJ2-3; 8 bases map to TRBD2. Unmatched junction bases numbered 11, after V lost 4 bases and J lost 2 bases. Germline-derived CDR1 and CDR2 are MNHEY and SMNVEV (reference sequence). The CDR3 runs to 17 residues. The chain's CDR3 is CASSSNTLAGYTDTQYF. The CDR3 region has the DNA TGTGCCAGCAGTTCTAACACGCTAGCGGGCTACACAGATACGCAGTATTTT.

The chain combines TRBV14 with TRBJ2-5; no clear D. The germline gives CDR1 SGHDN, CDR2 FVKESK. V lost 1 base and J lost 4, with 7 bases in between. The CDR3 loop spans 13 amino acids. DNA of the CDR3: TGTGCCAGCAGCCAAGTCGCACGAGAGACCCAGTACTTC. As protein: CASSQVARETQYF.

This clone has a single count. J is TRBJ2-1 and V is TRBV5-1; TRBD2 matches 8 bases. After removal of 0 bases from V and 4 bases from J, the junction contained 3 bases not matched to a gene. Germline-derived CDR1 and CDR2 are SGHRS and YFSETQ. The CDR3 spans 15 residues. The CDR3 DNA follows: TGCGCCAGCAGCTTGGAAACTAGCGGTTACAATGAGCAGTTCTTC. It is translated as CASSLETSGYNEQFF.

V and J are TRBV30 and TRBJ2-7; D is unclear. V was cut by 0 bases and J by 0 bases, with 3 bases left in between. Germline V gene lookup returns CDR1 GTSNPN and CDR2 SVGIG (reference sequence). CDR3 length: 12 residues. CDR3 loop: CAWSVSSYEQYF. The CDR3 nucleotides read TGTGCCTGGAGTGTGAGCTCCTACGAGCAGTACTTC. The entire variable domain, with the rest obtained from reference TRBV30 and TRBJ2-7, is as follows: SQTIHQWPATLVQPVGSPLSLECTVEGTSNPNLYWYRQAAGRGLQLLFYSVGIGQISSEVPQNLSASRPQDRQFILSSKKLLLSDSGFYLCAWSVSSYEQYFGPGTRLTVT.

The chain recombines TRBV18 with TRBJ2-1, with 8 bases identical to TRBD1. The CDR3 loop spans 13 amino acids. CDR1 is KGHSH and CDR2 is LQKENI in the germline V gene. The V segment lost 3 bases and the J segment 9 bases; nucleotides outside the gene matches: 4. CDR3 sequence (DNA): TGTGCCAGCTCACCGGACAGGGTGGGTGAGCAGTTCTTC. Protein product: CASSPDRVGEQFF.

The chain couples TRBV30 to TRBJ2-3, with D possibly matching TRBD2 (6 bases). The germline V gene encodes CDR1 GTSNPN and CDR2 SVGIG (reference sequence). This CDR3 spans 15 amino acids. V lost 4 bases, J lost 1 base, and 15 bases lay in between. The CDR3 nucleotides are TGTGCCTGGAACTCGGACGGGAGCCGCACAGATACGCAGTATTTT. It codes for CAWNSDGSRTDTQYF.

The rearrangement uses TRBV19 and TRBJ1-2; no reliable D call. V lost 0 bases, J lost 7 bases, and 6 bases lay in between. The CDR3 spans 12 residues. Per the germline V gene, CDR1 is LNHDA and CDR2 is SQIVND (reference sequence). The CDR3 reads CASSIDLVGYTF. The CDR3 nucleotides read TGTGCCAGTAGTATAGATCTCGTTGGCTACACCTTC.

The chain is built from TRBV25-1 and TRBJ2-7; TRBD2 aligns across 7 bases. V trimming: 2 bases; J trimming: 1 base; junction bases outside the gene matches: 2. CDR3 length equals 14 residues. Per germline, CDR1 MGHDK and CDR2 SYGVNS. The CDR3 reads CASSEGGGSYEQYF. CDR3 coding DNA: TGTGCCAGCAGTGAAGGGGGGGGATCCTACGAGCAGTACTTC.